These 10 T cell receptor beta chains share one sample of origin, sequenced in a study of blood T cell repertoires in COVID-19. Libraries were prepared by immunoSEQ multiplex PCR; TCRdb keeps only in-frame clonotypes and omits some of them. The repertoire includes 60,000 to 85,000 clones, around 86% of them detected once, and over 25% sits in the top ten. Sequenced: peripheral blood. The receptor set was obtained from a woman of 80 years or more with active or convalescent COVID-19.

About this clone: The CDR3 end shows no conserved phenylalanine or tryptophan, and so a read error is likely. It is unclear where the CDR3 begins or ends on the DNA, so no DNA is shown, and the CDR3 is as TCRdb lists it. The J gene is TRBJ2-7, the V gene TRBV6-5; the table's TRBD2 call for D was not verified on the DNA. The CDR3 is 11 residues long, ends included. The germline V gene has CDR1 MNHEY and CDR2 SVGAGI. Here the CDR3 reads CASATETRFFL.

This clone has only one observation. The CDR3 DNA sequence: TGTGCCAGCAGTTTATGGCTAGCTGACGAGCAGTACTTC. This encodes CASSLWLADEQYF. This chain joins TRBV28 and TRBJ2-7, with D possibly TRBD2 on 5 matching bases. Germline CDR1 MDHEN, CDR2 SYDVKM. The CDR3 is 13 amino acids. V lost 0 bases, J lost 5 bases, and 8 bases lay in between. The complete variable domain, with remaining parts taken from reference TRBV28 and TRBJ2-7, reads DVKVTQSSRYLVKRTGEKVFLECVQDMDHENMFWYRQDPGLGLRLIYFSYDVKMKEKGDIPEGYSVSREKKERFSLILESASTNQTSMYLCASSLWLADEQYFGPGTRLTVT.

The chain has TRBV7-3 and TRBJ1-2; D ambiguous. Germline V lookup: CDR1 SGHTA, CDR2 FQGTGA. The CDR3 is 13 amino acids. Trimming shortened V by 5 bases and J by 9 bases, and 16 bases separated the two germline ends. The DNA for the CDR3 is TGTGCCAGCAGCGACCGCCCCGGGAGTAGCTACACCTTC. This sequence encodes CASSDRPGSSYTF.

V and J are TRBV4-2 and TRBJ2-7; 7 positions agree with TRBD2. The CDR3 spans 23 residues. J lost 0 bases, V lost 4 bases, and 30 bases had no gene match. CDR1 LGHNA and CDR2 YNFKEQ come from the germline V gene. CDR3 loop: CASSLKLLPVTLWGGESSYEQYF. The CDR3 DNA is TGTGCCAGCAGCCTCAAACTCCTACCTGTAACATTGTGGGGGGGGGAAAGCTCCTACGAGCAGTACTTC.

The chain carries TRBV19 and TRBJ1-4; 7 nucleotides agree with TRBD1. The CDR3 is 15 amino acids. V dropped 10 bases and J dropped 5; count of bases not matched to a gene: 13. CDR1 and CDR2 (germline): LNHDA, SQIVND (reference sequence). The CDR3 DNA reads TGTGCCACACGACAGGGACAGACGTTAAATGAAAAACTGTTTTTT. The encoded protein is CATRQGQTLNEKLFF.

The chain recombines TRBV20-1 with TRBJ2-5, with 13 bases matching TRBD2. V was pared by 3 bases and J by 5 bases, with 3 bases of the junction left unmatched. Germline CDR1 reads DFQATT; CDR2 reads SNEGSKA (reference sequence). The CDR3 totals 14 residues. The CDR3 bases are TGCAGTGCTAGTCGGACTAGCGGGGGCGAGACCCAGTACTTC. Its protein is CSASRTSGGETQYF.

The chain joins TRBV30 to TRBJ1-6; D not resolved. Germline-derived CDR1 and CDR2 are GTSNPN and SVGIG (reference sequence). Trimming took 2 bases from V and 6 from J, leaving 11 bases between them. This CDR3 spans 14 amino acids. The CDR3 DNA sequence: TGTGCCTGGAGTCTTCGGGGAACTAATTCACCCCTCCACTTT. Translating it yields CAWSLRGTNSPLHF.

The chain joins TRBV6-5 to TRBJ1-2, with TRBD1 matching 9 bases. V shed 4 bases, J shed 3 bases, and the junction held 6 bases outside the gene matches. This CDR3 contains 15 residues. Germline V CDR1 and CDR2: MNHEY, SVGAGI. The DNA of the CDR3 is TGTGCCAGCAGTTCGCCCGGGACAGGGTACTATGGCTACACCTTC. Its protein product is CASSSPGTGYYGYTF.

The DNA for the CDR3 is TGTGCCAGCAGCCATTCAGGGGCAAGCGGAGAGACCCAGTACTTC. The encoded protein is CASSHSGASGETQYF. The rearrangement uses TRBV3-1 (or the pseudogene TRBV3-2) and TRBJ2-5, with D maybe TRBD1 (6 bases). The CDR3 is 15 residues long. With 3 bases removed from V and 4 bases from J, the gap between germline ends came to 15 bases. Germline V lookup: CDR1 LGHDT, CDR2 YNNKEL (reference sequence).

Here the CDR3 reads CASSLASAGKFEQFF. The DNA of the CDR3 is TGTGCCAGCAGCTTGGCCAGTGCAGGGAAGTTTGAGCAGTTCTTC. V usage is TRBV5-4 and J usage is TRBJ2-1; a weak D match, TRBD1 (5 bases). Germline V lookup: CDR1 SGHNT, CDR2 YYREEE (reference sequence). The CDR3 consists of 15 residues. Trimming shortened V by 0 bases and J by 9 bases, and 16 bases separated the two germline ends.